Reported below is one T cell receptor beta chain. No antigen is known for it. V dropped 4 bases and J dropped 5 bases, with 18 bases sitting between them. The CDR3 covers 15 residues. CDR1 is LGHNA and CDR2 is YNFKEQ in the germline V gene. TCRdb independently ran MiXCR on the reads; one entry per CDR3 protein. Among hundreds of thousands of distinct CDR3 sequences listed, 22% were seen once. This sample is part of a study of T cell repertoires in cytomegalovirus infection. Study summary: Public TCR beta signatures marked donors with CMV infection and the matching HLA.

Study-level findings and limits: Cumulative public TCR beta family frequency identified CMV carriers with the relevant HLA. Clonotype analysis showed dominance of the ex vivo response by HLA-C-restricted CMV-specific TCR beta clonotypes.

The chain couples TRBV4-2 to TRBJ2-7; TRBD2 is a possible D gene (6 bases). Sequenced material: CD8+ T cells from PBMCs. This sequence originates from a human donor in good health (CMV status not recorded). Some clones in this sample may be carry-over from other donors' samples. CDR3 sequence: CASSLPPGVANEQYF. CDR3 DNA: TGTGCCAGCAGCCTCCCACCGGGGGTAGCCAACGAGCAGTACTTC.